A single sample is the source of the 19 T cell receptor beta chains below, sequenced in a study of shared clonotypes between healthy human individuals. The repertoire was sequenced with immunoSEQ multiplex PCR; TCRdb's copy has only in-frame clones and lacks some. The data show hundreds of thousands of clones, with around 96% seen just once and approximately 0.1% held by the top ten. Naive CD8 cells lacked CD45RO and underwent positive selection for CCR7, leaving out terminally differentiated effector memory CD45RA+ cells. Sequencing was done on a sample of naive CD8+ T cells sorted from blood. The receptors originated from a woman in her 30s in good health.

This clone was seen once. This chain connects TRBV5-4 to TRBJ2-5; possibly TRBD2 for D (6 bases). The CDR3 sequence is 14 residues long. Trimming shortened V by 3 bases and J by 2 bases, and 11 bases separated the two germline ends. Germline loops: CDR1 SGHNT, CDR2 YYREEE (reference sequence). The CDR3 region has the DNA TGTGCCAGCAGCTATAGCGGAGTACAAGAGACCCAGTACTTC. It translates to CASSYSGVQETQYF.

The chain carries TRBV11-2 and TRBJ2-1; no clear D gene. Germline V gene lookup returns CDR1 SGHAT and CDR2 FQNNGV. The V and J ends lost 0 bases and 6 bases respectively, with 12 bases between them. The CDR3 runs to 15 residues. CDR3 DNA: TGTGCCAGCAGCTTAGATCTGATGGTCCCCAATGAGCAGTTCTTC. Protein sequence: CASSLDLMVPNEQFF. The full variable domain, in which reference TRBV11-2 and TRBJ2-1 provide the parts outside the CDR3, is EAGVAQSPRYKIIEKRQSVAFWCNPISGHATLYWYQQILGQGPKLLIQFQNNGVVDDSQLPKDRFSAERLKGVDSTLKIQPAKLEDSAVYLCASSLDLMVPNEQFFGPGTRLTVL.

This chain uses TRBV27 with TRBJ2-1; D call uncertain. The CDR3 sequence is 11 residues long. The V gene lost 5 bases and the J gene lost 5 bases, with 4 bases spanning the gap. CDR1 and CDR2 (germline): MNHEY, SMNVEV (reference sequence). As DNA, the CDR3 is TGTGCCAGCAGTATAAACAATGAGCAGTTCTTC. Protein sequence: CASSINNEQFF.

The chain is built from TRBV11-2 and TRBJ2-5; unclear D gene. The germline V and J ends were trimmed by 6 bases and 3 bases, with 14 bases remaining between them. The CDR3 contains 14 residues. Germline V gene data show CDR1 as SGHAT and CDR2 as FQNNGV. CDR3 sequence: CASSSLRYEETQYF. In DNA, the CDR3 is TGTGCCAGCAGTTCCCTCCGGTACGAAGAGACCCAGTACTTC.

The rearrangement uses TRBV2 and TRBJ1-2; D gene unclear. Germline V lookup: CDR1 SNHLY, CDR2 FYNNEI. The CDR3 extends over 15 amino acids. V was cut by 0 bases and J by 4 bases, with 12 bases left in between. The CDR3 reads CASSEALARVYGYTF. CDR3 in DNA: TGTGCCAGCAGTGAAGCATTGGCCCGCGTCTATGGCTACACCTTC.

The genes are TRBV4-2 and TRBJ2-7; D is unclear. The V end lost 0 bases, the J end lost 3 bases, and 9 bases lay between the germline ends. The CDR3 sequence is 14 residues long. Germline V gene data show CDR1 as LGHNA and CDR2 as YNFKEQ. The CDR3 coding sequence is TGTGCCAGCAGCCAAGAGCAGTTTAACTACGAGCAGTACTTC. Translating it yields CASSQEQFNYEQYF.

V and J are TRBV15 and TRBJ2-7; D perhaps matches TRBD2 (6 bases). Trimming left V 0 bases short and J 2 bases short, with 20 bases between. Germline V CDR1 and CDR2: LNHNV, YYDKDF (reference sequence). The CDR3 totals 18 residues. The CDR3 coding sequence is TGTGCCACCAGCAGAGATAAGGGCGATCTAGCGCGACCCTACGAGCAGTACTTC. Encoded protein: CATSRDKGDLARPYEQYF.

The CDR3 DNA reads as TGCGCCAGCAGCCATGCCGGACAGAGGGCGACGAGGTCCTACGAGCAGTACTTC. It specifies CASSHAGQRATRSYEQYF. V gene TRBV4-1 combines with J gene TRBJ2-7, with D possibly TRBD1 on 6 matching bases. The V end was cut by 3 bases, the J end by 1 base, with 22 bases between. The CDR3 runs 18 residues. The germline CDR1 and CDR2 sequences are MGHRA and YSYEKL.

The chain carries TRBV10-3 and TRBJ1-1, with D uncertain. Germline CDR1 is ENHRY and CDR2 is SYGVKD. Trimming shortened V by 3 bases and J by 3 bases, and 8 bases separated the two germline ends. The CDR3 has 13 residues. The CDR3 region is CAISDEGHTEAFF. CDR3 coding DNA: TGTGCCATCAGTGACGAAGGGCACACTGAAGCTTTCTTT.

This chain links TRBV5-6 with TRBJ2-7; D remains ambiguous. The V end was cut by 4 bases, the J end by 0 bases, with 14 bases between. CDR1 is SGHDT and CDR2 is YYEEEE in the germline V gene. The length of the CDR3 is 15 residues. The CDR3, as DNA: TGTGCCAGCAGCACCTGGATAACGAGCTCCTACGAGCAGTACTTC. This sequence encodes CASSTWITSSYEQYF.

The genes are TRBV14 and TRBJ2-1; 8 bases are shared with TRBD1. The CDR3 length is 15 residues. V shed 3 bases, J shed 4 bases, and the junction held 5 bases outside the gene matches. From germline, CDR1 is SGHDN and CDR2 FVKESK. CDR3 nucleotides: TGTGCCAGCAGCCACCGGGACAGGAGTTACAATGAGCAGTTCTTC. Residues: CASSHRDRSYNEQFF. Full variable domain (missing parts from reference TRBV14 and TRBJ2-1): EAGVTQFPSHSVIEKGQTVTLRCDPISGHDNLYWYRRVMGKEIKFLLHFVKESKQDESGMPNNRFLAERTGGTYSTLKVQPAELEDSGVYFCASSHRDRSYNEQFFGPGTRLTVL.

This sequence joins TRBV28 and TRBJ2-7; 13 nucleotides match TRBD2. The junction had 6 bases not matched to a gene; V was cut back by 10 bases and J by 0 bases. The CDR3 has 15 amino acids. The germline CDR1 and CDR2 sequences are MDHEN and SYDVKM. CDR3 loop: CATGLAGVLSYEQYF. The CDR3 DNA reads as TGTGCCACCGGACTAGCGGGAGTCCTCTCCTACGAGCAGTACTTC.

In regard to this clone: This sample also contains other DNA sequences that code for the same CDR3. The CDR3 spells CASSQDSRGGQPQHF. In DNA, the CDR3 is TGCGCCAGCAGCCAAGATTCGCGTGGGGGGCAGCCCCAGCATTTT. The rearrangement joins TRBV4-1 to TRBJ1-5, with D possibly matching TRBD1 (5 bases). The V end was cut by 0 bases, the J end by 7 bases, with 13 bases between. Germline V CDR1 and CDR2: MGHRA, YSYEKL. The CDR3 is 15 residues long.

This clone was detected only once. The J gene is TRBJ2-7, the V gene TRBV6-9; possibly TRBD2 for D (5 bases). The CDR3 is 14 amino acids. CDR1 is MNHGY and CDR2 is SVAAGI in the germline V gene. The ends were cut back, 6 bases at V and 6 bases at J, with 18 bases in the middle. CDR3: CASSTTKRGFEQYF. The CDR3 DNA reads as TGTGCCAGCAGCACCACAAAAAGAGGGTTCGAGCAGTACTTC.

J is TRBJ2-7 and V is TRBV10-2; D perhaps matches TRBD1 (6 bases). Looked up from germline, CDR1 is WSHSY and CDR2 is SAAADI. Trimming cost V 4 bases and J 3 bases, with 16 bases left between them. There are 15 residues in the CDR3. CDR3 residues: CASSVSTGINYEQYF. The CDR3 DNA follows: TGCGCCAGCAGTGTCTCCACAGGGATTAACTACGAGCAGTACTTC.

As DNA, the CDR3 is TGTGCCACACAGGCCCTCACCGGGGAGCTGTTTTTT. Its translation is CATQALTGELFF. The chain combines TRBV19 with TRBJ2-2; D is perhaps TRBD1 (5 bases). The CDR3 extends over 12 amino acids. The germline V gene has CDR1 LNHDA and CDR2 SQIVND (reference sequence). The germline V and J ends were trimmed by 10 bases and 4 bases, with 10 bases remaining between them. The whole variable domain, filled in from reference TRBV19 and TRBJ2-2, reads DGGITQSPKYLFRKEGQNVTLSCEQNLNHDAMYWYRQDPGQGLRLIYYSQIVNDFQKGDIAEGYSVSREKKESFPLTVTSAQKNPTAFYLCATQALTGELFFGEGSRLTVL.

The chain employs TRBV19 and TRBJ1-1; D is uncertain. V gave up 3 bases and J gave up 1 base, with 9 bases separating them. The CDR3 is made up of 14 amino acids. Germline V gene data show CDR1 as LNHDA and CDR2 as SQIVND (reference sequence). The CDR3 bases are TGTGCCAGTAGTATTGTCAGTTGGAACACTGAAGCTTTCTTT. It yields the protein CASSIVSWNTEAFF.

This clone was observed once. This rearrangement joins TRBV11-1 to TRBJ2-2; maybe TRBD2 (5 bases). Germline values: CDR1 SGHAT, CDR2 FQDESV (reference sequence). The CDR3 consists of 12 residues. Trimming removed 5 bases at V and 7 bases at J, with 8 bases between. This chain's CDR3 is CASSEGSGELFF. CDR3 in DNA: TGTGCCAGCAGCGAGGGCAGCGGGGAGCTGTTTTTT. The full variable domain, in which reference TRBV11-1 and TRBJ2-2 provide the parts outside the CDR3, is EAEVAQSPRYKITEKSQAVAFWCDPISGHATLYWYRQILGQGPELLVQFQDESVVDDSQLPKDRFSAERLKGVDSTLKIQPAELGDSAMYLCASSEGSGELFFGEGSRLTVL.

The genes are TRBV29-1 and TRBJ2-7, with D perhaps matching TRBD2 (5 bases). With 5 bases removed from V and 5 bases from J, the gap between germline ends came to 13 bases. The CDR3 sequence is 12 residues long. The V gene's germline CDR1 is SQVTM and CDR2 ANQGSEA. The CDR3 loop is CSVTSVGDEQYF. CDR3 in DNA: TGCAGCGTTACCTCCGTCGGGGACGAGCAGTACTTC.